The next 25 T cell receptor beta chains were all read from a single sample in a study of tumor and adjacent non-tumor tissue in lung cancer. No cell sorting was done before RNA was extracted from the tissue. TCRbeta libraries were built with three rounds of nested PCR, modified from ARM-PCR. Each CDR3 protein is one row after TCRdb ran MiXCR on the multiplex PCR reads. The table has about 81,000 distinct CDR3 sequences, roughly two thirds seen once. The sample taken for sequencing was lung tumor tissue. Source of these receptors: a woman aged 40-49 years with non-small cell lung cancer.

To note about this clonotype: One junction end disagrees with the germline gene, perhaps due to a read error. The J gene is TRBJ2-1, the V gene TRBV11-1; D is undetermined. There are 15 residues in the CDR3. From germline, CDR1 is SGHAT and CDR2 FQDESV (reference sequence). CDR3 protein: CASIPKNRLSNEQSF. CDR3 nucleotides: TGTGCCAGCATCCCTAAGAACCGACTGAGCAATGAGCAGTCCTTC.

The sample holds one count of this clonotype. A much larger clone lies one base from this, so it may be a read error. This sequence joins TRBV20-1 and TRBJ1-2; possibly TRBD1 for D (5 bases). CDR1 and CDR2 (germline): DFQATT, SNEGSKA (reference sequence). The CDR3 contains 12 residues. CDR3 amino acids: CNASGGVGGYTF. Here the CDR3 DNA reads TGCAATGCTAGTGGGGGGGTAGGTGGCTACACCTTC.

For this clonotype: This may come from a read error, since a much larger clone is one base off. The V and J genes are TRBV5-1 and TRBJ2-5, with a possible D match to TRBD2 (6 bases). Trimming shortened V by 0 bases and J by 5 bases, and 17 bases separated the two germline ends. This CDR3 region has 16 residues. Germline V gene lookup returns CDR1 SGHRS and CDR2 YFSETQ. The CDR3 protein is CASSLALPGDRETQYF. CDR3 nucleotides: TGCGCCAGCAGCTTGGCCCTACCGGGAGATCGTGAGACCCAGTACTTC.

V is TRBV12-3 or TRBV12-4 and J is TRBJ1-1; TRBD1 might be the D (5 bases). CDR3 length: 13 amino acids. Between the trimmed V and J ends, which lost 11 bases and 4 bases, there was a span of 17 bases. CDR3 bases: TGTGCCTGCCAAAGGGATCAGGGCACTGAAGCTTTCTTT. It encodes CACQRDQGTEAFF.

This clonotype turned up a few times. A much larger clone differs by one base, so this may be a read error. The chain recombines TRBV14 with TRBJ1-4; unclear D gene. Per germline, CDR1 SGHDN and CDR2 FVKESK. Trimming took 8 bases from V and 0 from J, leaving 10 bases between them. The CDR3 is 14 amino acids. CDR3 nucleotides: TGTGCCAGCGGCCTGAGGACAACTAATGAAAAACTGTTTTTT. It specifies CASGLRTTNEKLFF.

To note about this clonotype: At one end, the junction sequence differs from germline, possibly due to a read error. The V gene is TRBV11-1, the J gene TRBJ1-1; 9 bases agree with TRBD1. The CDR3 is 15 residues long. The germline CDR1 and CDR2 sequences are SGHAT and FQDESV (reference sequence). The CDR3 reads CATINTGTGRTEAIF. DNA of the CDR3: TGTGCCACCATTAACACCGGGACAGGGAGAACTGAAGCTATCTTT.

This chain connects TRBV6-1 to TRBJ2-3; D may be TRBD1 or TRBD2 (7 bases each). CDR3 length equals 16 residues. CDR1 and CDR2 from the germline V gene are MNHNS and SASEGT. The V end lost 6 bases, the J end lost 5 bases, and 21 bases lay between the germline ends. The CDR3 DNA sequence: TGTGCCAGCAGAGAAAAAGGGGGAGGGGGCCGAGATACGCAGTATTTT. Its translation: CASREKGGGGRDTQYF.

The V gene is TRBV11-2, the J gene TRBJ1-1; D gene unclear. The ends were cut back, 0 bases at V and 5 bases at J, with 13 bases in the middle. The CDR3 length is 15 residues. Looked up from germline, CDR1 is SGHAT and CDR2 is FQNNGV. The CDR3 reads CASSLDLGPITEAFF. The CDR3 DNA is TGTGCCAGCAGCTTAGATCTAGGGCCGATTACTGAAGCTTTCTTT.

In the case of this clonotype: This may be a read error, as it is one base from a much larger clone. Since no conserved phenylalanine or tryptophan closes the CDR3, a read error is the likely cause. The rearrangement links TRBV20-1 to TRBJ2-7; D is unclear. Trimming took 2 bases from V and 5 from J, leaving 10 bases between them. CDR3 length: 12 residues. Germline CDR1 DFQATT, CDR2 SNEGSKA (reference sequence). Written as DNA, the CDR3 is TGCAGTGCTAGACCAATACCAAACGAGCAGTACTTG. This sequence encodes CSARPIPNEQYL.

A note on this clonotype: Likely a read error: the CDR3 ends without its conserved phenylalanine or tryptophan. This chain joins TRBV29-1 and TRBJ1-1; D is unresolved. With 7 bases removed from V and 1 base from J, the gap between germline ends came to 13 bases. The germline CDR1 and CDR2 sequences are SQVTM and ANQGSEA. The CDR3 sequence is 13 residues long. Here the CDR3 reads CSATYRTNTEAFL. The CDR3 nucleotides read TGCAGCGCAACCTACAGAACGAACACTGAAGCTTTCTTA.

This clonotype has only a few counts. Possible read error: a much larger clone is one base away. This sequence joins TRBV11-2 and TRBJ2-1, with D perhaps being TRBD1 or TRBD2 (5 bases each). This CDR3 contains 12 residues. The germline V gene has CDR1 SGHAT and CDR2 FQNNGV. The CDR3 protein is CTSSHPRGEQFF. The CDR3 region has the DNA TGTACCAGCAGCCACCCGAGGGGTGAGCAGTTCTTC.

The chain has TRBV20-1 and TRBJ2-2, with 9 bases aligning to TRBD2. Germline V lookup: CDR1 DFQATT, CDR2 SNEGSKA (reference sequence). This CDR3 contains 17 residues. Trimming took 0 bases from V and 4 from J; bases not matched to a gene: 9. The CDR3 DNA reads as TGCAGTGCTAGAGACGTTCTAAGCGGGGGGACCACCGGGGAGCTGTTTTTT. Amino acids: CSARDVLSGGTTGELFF.

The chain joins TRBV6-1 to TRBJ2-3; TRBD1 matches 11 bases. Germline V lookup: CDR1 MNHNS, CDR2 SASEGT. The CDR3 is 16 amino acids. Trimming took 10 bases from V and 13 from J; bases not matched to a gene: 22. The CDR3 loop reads CATSEDRGRGTDIKYF. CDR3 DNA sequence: TGTGCCACATCCGAGGACAGGGGGCGAGGGACAGATATAAAGTATTTT.

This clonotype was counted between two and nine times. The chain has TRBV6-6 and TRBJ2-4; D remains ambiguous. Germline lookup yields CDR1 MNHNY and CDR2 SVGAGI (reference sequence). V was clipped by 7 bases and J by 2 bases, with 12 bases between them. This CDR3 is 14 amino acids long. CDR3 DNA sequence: TGTGCCAGCAACCCAGAGTCGACCAAAAACATTCAGTACTTC. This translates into CASNPESTKNIQYF.

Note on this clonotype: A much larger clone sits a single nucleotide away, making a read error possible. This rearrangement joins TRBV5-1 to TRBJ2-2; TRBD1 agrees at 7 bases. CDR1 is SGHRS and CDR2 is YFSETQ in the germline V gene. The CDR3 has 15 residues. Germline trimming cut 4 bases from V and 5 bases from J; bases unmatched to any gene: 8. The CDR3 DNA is TGCGCCAGCAGCACGGGACAGAGGAAGACCGGGGAGCTGTTTTTT. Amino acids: CASSTGQRKTGELFF.

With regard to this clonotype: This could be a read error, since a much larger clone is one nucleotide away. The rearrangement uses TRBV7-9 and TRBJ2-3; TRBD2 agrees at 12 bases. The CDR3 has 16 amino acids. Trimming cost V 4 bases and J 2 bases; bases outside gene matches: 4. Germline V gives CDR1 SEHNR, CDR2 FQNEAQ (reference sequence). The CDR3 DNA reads TGTGCCAGCAGCTCCACTAGCGGGGGGACCACAGATACGCAGTATTTT. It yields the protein CASSSTSGGTTDTQYF. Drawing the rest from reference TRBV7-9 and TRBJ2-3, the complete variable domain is DTGVSQNPRHKITKRGQNVTFRCDPISEHNRLYWYRQTLGQGPEFLTYFQNEAQLEKSRLLSDRFSAERPKGSFSTLEIQRTEQGDSAMYLCASSSTSGGTTDTQYFGPGTRLTVL.

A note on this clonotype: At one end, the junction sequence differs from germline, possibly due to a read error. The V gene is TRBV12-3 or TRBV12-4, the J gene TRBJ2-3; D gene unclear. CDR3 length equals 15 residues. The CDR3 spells CASSLLSTYTVTQYF. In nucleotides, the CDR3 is TGTGCCAGCAGTTTGTTGAGTACTTACACAGTTACGCAGTATTTT.

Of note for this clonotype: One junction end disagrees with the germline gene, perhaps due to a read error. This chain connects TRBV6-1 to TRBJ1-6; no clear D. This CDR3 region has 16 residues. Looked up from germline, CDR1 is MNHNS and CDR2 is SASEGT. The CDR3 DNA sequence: TGTGCCAGCAGTGTCTATTCGAGCTCCTATAATTCATCCCTCCACTTT. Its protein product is CASSVYSSSYNSSLHF.

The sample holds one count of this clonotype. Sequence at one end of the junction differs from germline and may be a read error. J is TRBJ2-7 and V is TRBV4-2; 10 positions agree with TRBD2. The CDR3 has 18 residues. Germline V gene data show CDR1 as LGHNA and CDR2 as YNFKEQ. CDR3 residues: CTSSQVYASGGATYEQYF. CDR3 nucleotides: TGTACCAGCAGCCAAGTTTATGCTAGCGGGGGTGCTACCTACGAGCAGTACTTC.

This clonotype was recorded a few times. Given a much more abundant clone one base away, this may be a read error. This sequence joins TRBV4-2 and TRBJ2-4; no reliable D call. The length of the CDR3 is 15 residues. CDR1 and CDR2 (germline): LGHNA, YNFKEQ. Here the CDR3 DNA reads TGTACCAGCAGCTTCCATGGCGGACCCAAAAACATTCAGTACTTC. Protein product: CTSSFHGGPKNIQYF.

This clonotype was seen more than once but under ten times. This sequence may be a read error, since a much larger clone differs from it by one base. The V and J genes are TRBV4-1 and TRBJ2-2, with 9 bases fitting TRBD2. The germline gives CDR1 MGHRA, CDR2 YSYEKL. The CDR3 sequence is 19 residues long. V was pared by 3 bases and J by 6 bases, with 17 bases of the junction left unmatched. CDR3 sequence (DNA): TGCGCCAGCAGCCATCAGGCTAGCGGGGACTATCTGGGGCCCGGGGAGCTGTTTTTT. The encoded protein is CASSHQASGDYLGPGELFF.

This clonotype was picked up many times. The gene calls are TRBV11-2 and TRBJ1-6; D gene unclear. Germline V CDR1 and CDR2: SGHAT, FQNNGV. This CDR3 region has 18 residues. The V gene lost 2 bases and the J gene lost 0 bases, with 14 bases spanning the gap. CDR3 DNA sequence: TGTGCCAGCAGCTTAACAGCAGGTCTGGGCTCCTATAATTCACCCCTCCACTTT. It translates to CASSLTAGLGSYNSPLHF. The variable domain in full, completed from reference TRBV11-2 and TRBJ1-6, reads EAGVAQSPRYKIIEKRQSVAFWCNPISGHATLYWYQQILGQGPKLLIQFQNNGVVDDSQLPKDRFSAERLKGVDSTLKIQPAKLEDSAVYLCASSLTAGLGSYNSPLHFGNGTRLTVT.

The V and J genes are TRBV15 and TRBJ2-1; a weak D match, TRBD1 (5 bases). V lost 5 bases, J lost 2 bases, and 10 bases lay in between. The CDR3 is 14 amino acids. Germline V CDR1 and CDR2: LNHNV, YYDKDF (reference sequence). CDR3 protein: CATSGDSPYNEQFF. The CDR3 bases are TGTGCCACCAGCGGTGACAGCCCCTACAATGAGCAGTTCTTC.

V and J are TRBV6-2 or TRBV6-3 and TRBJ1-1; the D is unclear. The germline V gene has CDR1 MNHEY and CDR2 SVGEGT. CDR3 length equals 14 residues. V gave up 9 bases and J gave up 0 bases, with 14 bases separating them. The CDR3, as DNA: TGTGCCAGTAGTCCACCGATCATGAACACTGAAGCTTTCTTT. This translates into CASSPPIMNTEAFF.

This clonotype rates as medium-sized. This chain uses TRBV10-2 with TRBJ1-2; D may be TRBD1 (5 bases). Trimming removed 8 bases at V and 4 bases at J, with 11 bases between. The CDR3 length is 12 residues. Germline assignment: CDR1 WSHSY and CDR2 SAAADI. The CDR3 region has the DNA TGCGCCAGCGGGCAGGGACGCTATGGCTACACCTTC. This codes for CASGQGRYGYTF.